Sequencing of this TCR beta chain was carried out in a study of T-cell reconstitution after alpha-beta-depleted transplantation in children. In its sample, this clonotype was seen a few times. Preparation of the TCRbeta library involved a method that used unique molecular identifiers. TCRdb reprocessed the PCR reads with MiXCR, giving one entry per CDR3 protein. The sample lists about 220,000 distinct CDR3 sequences, around a sixth occurring once. There are 14 residues in the CDR3. From germline, CDR1 is WNHNN and CDR2 SYGVQD (reference sequence). The V end lost 3 bases, the J end lost 7 bases, and 16 bases lay between the germline ends.

This receptor was obtained from a male patient between 2 and 9 years old who had a stem cell transplant for acute lymphoblastic leukemia, so the T cells may come from the graft donor. This sample comprised PBMCs, mostly from graft donor cells, obtained 360 days after TCRalphabeta/CD19-depleted stem cell transplant. The chain couples TRBV10-1 to TRBJ2-7; a weak D match, TRBD1 (5 bases). CDR3: CASSETTEVPEQYF. The CDR3 bases are TGCGCCAGCAGTGAAACGACAGAAGTGCCTGAGCAGTACTTC.